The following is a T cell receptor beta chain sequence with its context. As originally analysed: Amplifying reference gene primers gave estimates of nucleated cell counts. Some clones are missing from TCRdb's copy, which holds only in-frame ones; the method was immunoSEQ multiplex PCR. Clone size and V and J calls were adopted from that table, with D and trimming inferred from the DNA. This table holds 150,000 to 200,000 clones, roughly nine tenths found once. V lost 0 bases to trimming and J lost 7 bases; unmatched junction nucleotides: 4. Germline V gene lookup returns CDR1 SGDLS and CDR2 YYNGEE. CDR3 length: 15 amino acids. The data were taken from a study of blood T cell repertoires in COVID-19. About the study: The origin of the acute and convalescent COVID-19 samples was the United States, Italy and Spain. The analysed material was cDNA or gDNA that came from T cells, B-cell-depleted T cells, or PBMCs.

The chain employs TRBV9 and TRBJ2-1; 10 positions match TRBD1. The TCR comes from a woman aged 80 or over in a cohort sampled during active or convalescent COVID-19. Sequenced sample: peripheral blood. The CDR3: CASSVGQGAINEQFF. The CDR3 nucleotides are TGTGCCAGCAGCGTAGGACAGGGGGCAATTAATGAGCAGTTCTTC.